This T cell receptor beta chain was identified during a study of blood T cell repertoires in COVID-19. Study-wide context: The United States, Italy and Spain provided the acute and convalescent COVID-19 samples.

CDR3 size: 9 residues. Clones were sequenced by immunoSEQ multiplex PCR, and TCRdb holds only the in-frame ones, with some missing. The sample lists around 130,000 clones; roughly 90% were seen once. This sequence joins TRBV21-1 and TRBJ1-1. TRBV21-1 is deemed a pseudogene. The sequence was obtained from a man aged 45 to 65 with active or convalescent COVID-19. The sample comprised peripheral blood. CDR3 coding DNA: TGTGCCACCCGAGGTTTGGCTTTCTTT. Amino acids: CATRGLAFF.